This TCR beta chain appears in the sequencing data of a study of cytomegalovirus exposure and HLA in healthy donors. Study-level information: The Caucasian-associated ancestry cluster held less than 85% of a few hundred genotyped donors. Study-wide points: When a later analysis compared HLA-associated TCR beta chains with equally common others, the HLA-associated chains turned out to be more clonally expanded and to have lower generation probabilities. As was reported, the classifier diagnosed cytomegalovirus status with high specificity and sensitivity.

V was clipped by 6 bases and J by 4 bases; unmatched bases: 6. The CDR3 is 14 residues long. Germline loops: CDR1 LNHDA, CDR2 SQIVND (reference sequence). Researchers ran the PCR with 60 Vbeta and 13 Jbeta primers. TCRdb's copy holds only in-frame clones and misses some; the assay was immunoSEQ multiplex PCR. The profile covers around 94,000 clones, with 60% to 80% appearing a single time and roughly 19% taken by the ten largest. To note about this clone: The antigen is undetermined.

The clonotype originates from a woman aged 60-75 years in good health and CMV-seropositive. Sequences were obtained from PBMCs. The chain employs TRBV19 and TRBJ2-7, with TRBD2 matching 10 bases. The CDR3 loop is CASRRAGGSYEQYF. The CDR3 DNA reads as TGTGCCAGTAGGCGAGCGGGAGGGTCGTACGAGCAGTACTTC.